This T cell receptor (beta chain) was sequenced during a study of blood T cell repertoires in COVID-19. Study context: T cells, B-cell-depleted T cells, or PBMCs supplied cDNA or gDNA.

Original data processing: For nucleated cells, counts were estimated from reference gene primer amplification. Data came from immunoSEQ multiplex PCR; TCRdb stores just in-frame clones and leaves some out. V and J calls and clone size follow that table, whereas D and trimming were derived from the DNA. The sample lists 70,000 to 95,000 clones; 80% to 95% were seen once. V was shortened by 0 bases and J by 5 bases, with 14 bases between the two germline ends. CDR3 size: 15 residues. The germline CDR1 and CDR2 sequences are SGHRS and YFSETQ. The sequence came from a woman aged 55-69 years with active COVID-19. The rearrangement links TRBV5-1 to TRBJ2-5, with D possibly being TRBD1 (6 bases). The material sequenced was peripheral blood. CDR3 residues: CASSLGTVLSETQYF. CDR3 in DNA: TGCGCCAGCAGCTTGGGGACAGTTCTATCGGAGACCCAGTACTTC.